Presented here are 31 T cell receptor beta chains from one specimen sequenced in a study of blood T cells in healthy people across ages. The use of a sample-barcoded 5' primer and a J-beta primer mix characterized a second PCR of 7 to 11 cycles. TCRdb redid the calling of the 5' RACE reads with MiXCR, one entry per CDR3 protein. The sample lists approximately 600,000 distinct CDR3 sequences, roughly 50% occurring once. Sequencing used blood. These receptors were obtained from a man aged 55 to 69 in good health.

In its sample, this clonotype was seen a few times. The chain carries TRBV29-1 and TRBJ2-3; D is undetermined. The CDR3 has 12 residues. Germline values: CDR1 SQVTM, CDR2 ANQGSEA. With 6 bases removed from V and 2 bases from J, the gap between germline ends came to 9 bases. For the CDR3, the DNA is TGCAGCGTATGCCCAACCACAGATACGCAGTATTTT. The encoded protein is CSVCPTTDTQYF.

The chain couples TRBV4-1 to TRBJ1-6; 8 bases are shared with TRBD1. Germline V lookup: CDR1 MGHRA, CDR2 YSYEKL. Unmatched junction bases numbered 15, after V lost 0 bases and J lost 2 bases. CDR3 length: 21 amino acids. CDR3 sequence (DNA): TGCGCCAGCAGCCAAGATTTTGGTCACCCGGGACAGGTTCCCTATAATTCACCCCTCCACTTT. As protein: CASSQDFGHPGQVPYNSPLHF.

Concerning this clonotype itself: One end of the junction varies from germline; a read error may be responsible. CDR3 nucleotides: TGTGCCAGCAGCCAAGGGACAGGTCCCCAAGAGACCGAGTACTTC. Translating gives CASSQGTGPQETEYF. This chain links TRBV5-6 with TRBJ2-5; 8 positions match TRBD1. Germline CDR1 is SGHDT and CDR2 is YYEEEE. The CDR3 has 15 residues. Looking up the rest from reference TRBV5-6 and TRBJ2-5 gives the full variable domain: DAGVTQSPTHLIKTRGQQVTLRCSPKSGHDTVSWYQQALGQGPQFIFQYYEEEERQRGNFPDRFSGHQFPNYSSELNVNALLLGDSALYLCASSQGTGPQETEYFGPGTRLLVL.

The CDR3 DNA is TGCGCCAGCAGCTTAACAGAGGAGGCCGGCTACACCTTC. As protein: CASSLTEEAGYTF. The J gene is TRBJ1-2, the V gene TRBV5-1; D is uncertain. Germline V gene data show CDR1 as SGHRS and CDR2 as YFSETQ. V lost 2 bases to trimming and J lost 8 bases, with 13 bases between them. The CDR3 consists of 13 residues.

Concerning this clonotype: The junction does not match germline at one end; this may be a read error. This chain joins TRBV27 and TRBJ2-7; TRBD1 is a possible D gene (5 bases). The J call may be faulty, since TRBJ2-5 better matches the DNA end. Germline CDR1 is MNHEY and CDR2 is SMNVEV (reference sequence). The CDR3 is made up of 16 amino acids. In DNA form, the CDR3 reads TGTGCCAGCGGTTTCTCACTGGACACCGTTAGGGAGACCCAGTACTTC. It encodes CASGFSLDTVRETQYF.

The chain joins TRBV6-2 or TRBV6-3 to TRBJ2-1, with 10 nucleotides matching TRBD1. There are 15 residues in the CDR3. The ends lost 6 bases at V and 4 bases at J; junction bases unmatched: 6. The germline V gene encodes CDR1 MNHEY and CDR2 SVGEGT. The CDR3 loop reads CASRRQGAAYNEQFF. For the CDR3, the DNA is TGTGCCAGCAGACGACAGGGGGCGGCGTACAATGAGCAGTTCTTC.

CDR3 amino acids: CASSGTSGAGPEQYF. The CDR3 DNA sequence: TGTGCCAGCAGCGGAACTAGCGGAGCTGGGCCCGAGCAGTACTTC. The chain recombines TRBV7-2 with TRBJ2-7, with 8 positions matching TRBD2. V lost 5 bases to trimming and J lost 6 bases; unmatched junction nucleotides: 12. CDR1 and CDR2 (germline): SGHTA, FQGNSA. This CDR3 spans 15 amino acids.

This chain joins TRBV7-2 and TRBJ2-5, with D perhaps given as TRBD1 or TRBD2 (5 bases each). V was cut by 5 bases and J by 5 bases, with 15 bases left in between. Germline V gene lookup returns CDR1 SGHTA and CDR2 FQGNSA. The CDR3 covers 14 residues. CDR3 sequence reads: CASSRTGGDETQYF. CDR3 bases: TGTGCCAGCAGCCGAACTGGGGGAGACGAGACCCAGTACTTC.

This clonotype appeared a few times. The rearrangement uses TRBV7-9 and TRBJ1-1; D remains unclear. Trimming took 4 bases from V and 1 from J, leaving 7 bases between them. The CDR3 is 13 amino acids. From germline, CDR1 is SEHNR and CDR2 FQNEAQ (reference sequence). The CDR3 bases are TGTGCCAGCAGCTCCAACGGGAACACTGAAGCTTTCTTT. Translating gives CASSSNGNTEAFF.

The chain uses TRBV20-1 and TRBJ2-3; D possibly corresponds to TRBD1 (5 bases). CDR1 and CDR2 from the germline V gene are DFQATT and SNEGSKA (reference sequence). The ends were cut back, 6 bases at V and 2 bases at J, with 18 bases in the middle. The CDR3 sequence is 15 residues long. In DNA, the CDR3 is TGCAGTGCCGCTCGCCAGGGTCCGGTCACAGATACGCAGTATTTT. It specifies CSAARQGPVTDTQYF.

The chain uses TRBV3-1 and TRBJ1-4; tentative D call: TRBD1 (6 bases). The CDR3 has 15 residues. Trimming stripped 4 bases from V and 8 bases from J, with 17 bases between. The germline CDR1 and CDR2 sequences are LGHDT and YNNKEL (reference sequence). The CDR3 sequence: CASSLETGLREKLFF. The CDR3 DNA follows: TGTGCCAGCAGCCTTGAGACAGGCCTGAGGGAAAAACTGTTTTTT.

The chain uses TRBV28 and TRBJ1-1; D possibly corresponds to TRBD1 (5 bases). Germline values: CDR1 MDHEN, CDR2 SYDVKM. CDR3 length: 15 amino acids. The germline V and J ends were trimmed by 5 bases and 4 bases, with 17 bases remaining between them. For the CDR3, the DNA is TGTGCCAGCAGTCAACCCAGCTCGGGGCCCACTGAAGCTTTCTTT. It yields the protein CASSQPSSGPTEAFF.

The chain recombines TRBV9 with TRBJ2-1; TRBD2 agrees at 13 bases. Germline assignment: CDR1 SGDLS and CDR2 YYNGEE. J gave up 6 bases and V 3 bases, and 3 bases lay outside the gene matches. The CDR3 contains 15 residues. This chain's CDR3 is CASSAGLAGINEQFF. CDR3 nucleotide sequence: TGTGCCAGCAGCGCGGGACTAGCGGGGATCAATGAGCAGTTCTTC.

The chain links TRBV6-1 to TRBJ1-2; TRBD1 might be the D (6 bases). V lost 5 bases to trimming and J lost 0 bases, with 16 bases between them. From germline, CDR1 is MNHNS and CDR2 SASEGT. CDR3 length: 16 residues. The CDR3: CASSIYRAGANYGYTF. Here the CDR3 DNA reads TGTGCCAGCAGTATCTACAGGGCGGGAGCTAACTATGGCTACACCTTC.

CDR3 sequence (DNA): TGTGCCAGCAGACACACAGGGGGGATGTACAATGAGCAGTTCTTC. Translated: CASRHTGGMYNEQFF. The chain links TRBV6-1 to TRBJ2-1; the match to TRBD1 covers 8 bases. The CDR3 has 15 amino acids. Germline assignment: CDR1 MNHNS and CDR2 SASEGT. Trimming cost V 6 bases and J 4 bases; bases outside gene matches: 8.

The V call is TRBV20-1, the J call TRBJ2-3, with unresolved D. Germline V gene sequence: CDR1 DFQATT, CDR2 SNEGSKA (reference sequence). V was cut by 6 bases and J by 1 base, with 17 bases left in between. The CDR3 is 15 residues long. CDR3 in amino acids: CSAAVVGDRTDTQYF. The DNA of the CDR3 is TGCAGTGCCGCGGTGGTCGGCGACCGCACAGATACGCAGTATTTT.

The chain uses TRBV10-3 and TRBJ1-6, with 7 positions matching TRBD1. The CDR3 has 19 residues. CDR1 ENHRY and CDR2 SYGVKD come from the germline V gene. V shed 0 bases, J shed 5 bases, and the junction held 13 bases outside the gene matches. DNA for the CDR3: TGTGCCATCAGTGAGTCGCCATTAATGTACGACAGGGATAATTCACCCCTCCACTTT. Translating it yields CAISESPLMYDRDNSPLHF.

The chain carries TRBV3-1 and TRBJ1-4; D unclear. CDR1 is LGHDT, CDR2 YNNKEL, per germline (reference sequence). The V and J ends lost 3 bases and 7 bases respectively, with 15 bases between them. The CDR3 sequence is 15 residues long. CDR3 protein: CASSHQTRSSEKLFF. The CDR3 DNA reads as TGTGCCAGCAGCCATCAGACACGGAGCAGTGAAAAACTGTTTTTT. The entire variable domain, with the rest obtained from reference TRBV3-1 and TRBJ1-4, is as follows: DTAVSQTPKYLVTQMGNDKSIKCEQNLGHDTMYWYKQDSKKFLKIMFSYNNKELIINETVPNRFSPKSPDKAHLNLHINSLELGDSAVYFCASSHQTRSSEKLFFGSGTQLSVL.

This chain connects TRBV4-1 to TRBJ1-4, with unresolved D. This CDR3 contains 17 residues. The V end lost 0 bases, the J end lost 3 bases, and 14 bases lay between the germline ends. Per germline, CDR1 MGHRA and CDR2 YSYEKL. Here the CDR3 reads CASSQEVGLEANEKLFF. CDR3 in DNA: TGCGCCAGCAGCCAAGAAGTAGGGCTCGAGGCTAATGAAAAACTGTTTTTT.

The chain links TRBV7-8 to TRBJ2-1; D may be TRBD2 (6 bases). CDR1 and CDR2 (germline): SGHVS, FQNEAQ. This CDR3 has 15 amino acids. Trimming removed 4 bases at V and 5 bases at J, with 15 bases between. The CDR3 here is CASSSDREPHNEQFF. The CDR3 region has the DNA TGTGCCAGCAGCTCCGATCGGGAGCCTCACAATGAGCAGTTCTTC.

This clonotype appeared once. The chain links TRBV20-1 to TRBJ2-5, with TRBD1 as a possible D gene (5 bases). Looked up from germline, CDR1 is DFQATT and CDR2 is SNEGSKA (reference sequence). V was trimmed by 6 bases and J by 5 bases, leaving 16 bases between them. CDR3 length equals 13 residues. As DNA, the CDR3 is TGCAGTGCCAGGTTCAGGGCTGGCGAGACCCAGTACTTC. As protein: CSARFRAGETQYF.

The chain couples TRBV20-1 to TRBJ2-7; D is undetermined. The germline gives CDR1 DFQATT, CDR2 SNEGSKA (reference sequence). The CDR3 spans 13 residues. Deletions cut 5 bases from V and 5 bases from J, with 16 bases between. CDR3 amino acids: CSAPDGLVDEQYF. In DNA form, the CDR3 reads TGCAGTGCTCCCGACGGGCTGGTAGACGAGCAGTACTTC.

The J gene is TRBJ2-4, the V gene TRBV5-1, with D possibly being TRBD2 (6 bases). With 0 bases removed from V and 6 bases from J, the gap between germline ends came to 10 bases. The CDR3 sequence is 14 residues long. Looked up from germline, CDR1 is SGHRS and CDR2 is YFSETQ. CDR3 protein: CASSLATGVNIQYF. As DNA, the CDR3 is TGCGCCAGCAGCTTGGCGACGGGGGTAAACATTCAGTACTTC.

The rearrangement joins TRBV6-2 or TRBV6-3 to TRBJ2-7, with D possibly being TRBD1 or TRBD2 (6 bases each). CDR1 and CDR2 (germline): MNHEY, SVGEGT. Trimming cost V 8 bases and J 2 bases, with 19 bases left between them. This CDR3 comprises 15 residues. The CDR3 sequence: CASPPGPGEAYEQYF. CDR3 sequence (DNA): TGTGCCAGCCCCCCAGGGCCAGGGGAGGCCTACGAGCAGTACTTC.

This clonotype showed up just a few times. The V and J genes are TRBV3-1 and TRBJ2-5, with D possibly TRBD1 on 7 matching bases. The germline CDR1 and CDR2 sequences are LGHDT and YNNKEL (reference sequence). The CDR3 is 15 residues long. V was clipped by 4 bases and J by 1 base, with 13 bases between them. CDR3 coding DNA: TGTGCCAGCAGCCTCCGACAGGGACTCCAAGAGACCCAGTACTTC. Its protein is CASSLRQGLQETQYF.

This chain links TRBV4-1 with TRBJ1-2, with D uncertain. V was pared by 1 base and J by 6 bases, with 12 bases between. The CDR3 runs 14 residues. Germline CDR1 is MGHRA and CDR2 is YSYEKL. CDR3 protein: CASSQVNGWDGYTF. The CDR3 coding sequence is TGCGCCAGCAGCCAAGTCAACGGCTGGGATGGCTACACCTTC.

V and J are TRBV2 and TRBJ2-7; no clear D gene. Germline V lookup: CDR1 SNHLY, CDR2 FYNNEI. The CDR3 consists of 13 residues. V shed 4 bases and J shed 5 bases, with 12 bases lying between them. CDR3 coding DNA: TGTGCCAGCAGTGTTAAATGGGCCCACGAGCAGTACTTC. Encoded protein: CASSVKWAHEQYF.

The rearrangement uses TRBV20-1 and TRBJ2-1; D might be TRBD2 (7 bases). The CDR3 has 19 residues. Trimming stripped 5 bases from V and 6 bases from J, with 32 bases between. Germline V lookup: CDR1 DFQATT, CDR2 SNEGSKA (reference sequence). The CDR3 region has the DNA TGCAGTGCTGGGAGCCCCTCAATGTCGAGGGGGGGGGCCCTCAATGAGCAGTTCTTC. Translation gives CSAGSPSMSRGGALNEQFF.

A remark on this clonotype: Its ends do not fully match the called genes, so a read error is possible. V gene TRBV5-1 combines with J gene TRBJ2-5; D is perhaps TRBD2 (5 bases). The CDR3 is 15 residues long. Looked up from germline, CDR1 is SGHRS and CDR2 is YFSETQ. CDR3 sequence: CPSSFDGLTKETQYF. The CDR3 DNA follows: TGCCCCAGCAGCTTCGACGGACTTACCAAAGAGACCCAGTACTTC.

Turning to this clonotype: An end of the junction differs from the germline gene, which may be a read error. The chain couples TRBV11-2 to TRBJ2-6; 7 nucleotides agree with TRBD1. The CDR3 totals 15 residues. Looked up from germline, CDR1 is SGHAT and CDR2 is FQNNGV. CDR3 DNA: TGTGCCAGCAGCACAGACAGGGCTGGGGCCAACGCCCTGACTTTC. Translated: CASSTDRAGANALTF. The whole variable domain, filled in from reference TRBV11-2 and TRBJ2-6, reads EAGVAQSPRYKIIEKRQSVAFWCNPISGHATLYWYQQILGQGPKLLIQFQNNGVVDDSQLPKDRFSAERLKGVDSTLKIQPAKLEDSAVYLCASSTDRAGANALTFGAGSRLTVL.

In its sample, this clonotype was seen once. In DNA, the CDR3 is TGTGCCAGTAGTGCTGGGCAGGGTGGCGAGCAGTACTTC. It is translated as CASSAGQGGEQYF. The V call is TRBV19, the J call TRBJ2-7, with D possibly TRBD1 on 5 matching bases. The V end lost 5 bases, the J end lost 6 bases, and 14 bases lay between the germline ends. This CDR3 is 13 amino acids long. CDR1 is LNHDA, CDR2 SQIVND, per germline (reference sequence).